What follows is one TCR beta chain and its context. Antigen: not known. The data originate from a study of shared clonotypes between healthy human individuals. Study results and limitations: Between a handful of donors, naive CD4 clonotypes were shared at a level of about 5%.

CD45RO-negative, CCR7-selected cells formed the naive CD8 fraction, which excluded terminally differentiated effector memory CD45RA+ cells. Each subset's genomic DNA was split evenly across several immunoSEQ plates. In the authors' methods: For the immunoSEQ data, sequences were junction-only without quality scores, so filtering differed. The data were produced by immunoSEQ multiplex PCR, yet TCRdb's version contains in-frame clones alone and is incomplete. V, J and clone size reflect that table, while D and trimming were determined from the DNA. This table holds about 2 million clones, roughly 95% found once. The CDR3 consists of 13 residues. V was pared by 5 bases and J by 0 bases, with 8 bases between. Germline V gene data show CDR1 as SQVTM and CDR2 as ANQGSEA.

The chain couples TRBV29-1 to TRBJ2-1, with D hard to call. Source material: naive CD8+ T cells sorted from blood. This sequence originates from a man between 18 and 29 years old in good health. This CDR3 is CSVRWDSYNEQFF. The DNA for the CDR3 is TGCAGCGTTCGGTGGGACTCCTACAATGAGCAGTTCTTC.